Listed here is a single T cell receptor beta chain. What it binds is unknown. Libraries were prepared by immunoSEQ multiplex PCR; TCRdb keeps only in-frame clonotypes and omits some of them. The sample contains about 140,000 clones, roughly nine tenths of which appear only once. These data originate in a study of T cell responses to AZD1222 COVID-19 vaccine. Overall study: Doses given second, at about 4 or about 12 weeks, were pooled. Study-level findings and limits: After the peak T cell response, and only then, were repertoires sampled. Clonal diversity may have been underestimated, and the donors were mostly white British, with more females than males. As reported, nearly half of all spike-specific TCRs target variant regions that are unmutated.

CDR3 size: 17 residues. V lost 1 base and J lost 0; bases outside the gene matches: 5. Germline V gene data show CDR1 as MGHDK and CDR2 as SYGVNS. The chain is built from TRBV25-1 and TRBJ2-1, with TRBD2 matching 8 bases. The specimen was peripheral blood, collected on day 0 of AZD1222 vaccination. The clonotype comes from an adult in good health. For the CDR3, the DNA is TGTGCCAGCAGTGAATTCGGGGGGACTAGCTCCTACAATGAGCAGTTCTTC. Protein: CASSEFGGTSSYNEQFF.